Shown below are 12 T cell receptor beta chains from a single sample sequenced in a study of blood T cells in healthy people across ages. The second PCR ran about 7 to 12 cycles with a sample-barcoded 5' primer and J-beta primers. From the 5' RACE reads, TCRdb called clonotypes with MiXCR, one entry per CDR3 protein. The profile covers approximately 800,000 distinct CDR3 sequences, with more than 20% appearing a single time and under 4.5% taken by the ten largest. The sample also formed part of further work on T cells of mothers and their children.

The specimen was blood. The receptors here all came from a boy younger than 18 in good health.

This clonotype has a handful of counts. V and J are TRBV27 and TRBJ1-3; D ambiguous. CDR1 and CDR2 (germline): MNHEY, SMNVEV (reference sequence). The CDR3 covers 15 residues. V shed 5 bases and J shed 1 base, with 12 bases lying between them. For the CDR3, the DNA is TGTGCCAGCAGTCCCACGCAGAGATCTGGAAACACCATATATTTT. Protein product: CASSPTQRSGNTIYF.

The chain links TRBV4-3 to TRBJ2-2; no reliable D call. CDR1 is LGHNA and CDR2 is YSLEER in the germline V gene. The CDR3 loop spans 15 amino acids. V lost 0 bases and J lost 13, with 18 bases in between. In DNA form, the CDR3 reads TGCGCCAGCAGCCAAGATCTAAGCGCGCCGGCAGGGCTGTTTTTT. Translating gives CASSQDLSAPAGLFF.

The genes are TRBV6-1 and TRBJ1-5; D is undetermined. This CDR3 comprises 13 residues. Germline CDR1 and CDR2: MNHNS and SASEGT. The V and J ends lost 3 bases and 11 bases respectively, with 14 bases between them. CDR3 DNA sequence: TGTGCCAGCAGTGACGCCACCGACGCGGCCCAGCATTTT. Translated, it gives CASSDATDAAQHF.

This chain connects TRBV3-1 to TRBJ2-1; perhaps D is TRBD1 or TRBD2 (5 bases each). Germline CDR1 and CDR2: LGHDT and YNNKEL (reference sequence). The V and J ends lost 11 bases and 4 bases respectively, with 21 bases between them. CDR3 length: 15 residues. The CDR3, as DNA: TGTGCCGGCACCCTGGCCCATGGGGGTTACAATGAGCAGTTCTTC. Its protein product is CAGTLAHGGYNEQFF.

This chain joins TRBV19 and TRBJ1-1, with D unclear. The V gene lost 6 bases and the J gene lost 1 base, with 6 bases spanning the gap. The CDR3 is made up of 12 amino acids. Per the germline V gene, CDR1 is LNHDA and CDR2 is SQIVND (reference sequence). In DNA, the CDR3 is TGTGCCAGTAGCAACGCGAACACTGAAGCTTTCTTT. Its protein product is CASSNANTEAFF. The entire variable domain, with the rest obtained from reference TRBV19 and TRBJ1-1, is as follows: DGGITQSPKYLFRKEGQNVTLSCEQNLNHDAMYWYRQDPGQGLRLIYYSQIVNDFQKGDIAEGYSVSREKKESFPLTVTSAQKNPTAFYLCASSNANTEAFFGQGTRLTVV.

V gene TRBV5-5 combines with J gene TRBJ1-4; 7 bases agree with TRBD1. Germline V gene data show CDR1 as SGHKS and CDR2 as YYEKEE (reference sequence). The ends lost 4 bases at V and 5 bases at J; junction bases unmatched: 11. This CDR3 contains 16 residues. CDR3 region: CASSQPPGQTNEKLFF. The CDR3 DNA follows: TGTGCCAGCAGCCAGCCGCCGGGACAGACGAATGAAAAACTGTTTTTT.

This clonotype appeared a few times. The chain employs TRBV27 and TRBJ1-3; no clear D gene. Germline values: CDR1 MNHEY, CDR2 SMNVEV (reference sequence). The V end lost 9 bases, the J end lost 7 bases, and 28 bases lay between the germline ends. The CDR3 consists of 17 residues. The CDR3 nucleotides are TGTGCCAGGACACCTTACGAGGAATCCGCAGGTGTGAACACCATATATTTT. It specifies CARTPYEESAGVNTIYF.

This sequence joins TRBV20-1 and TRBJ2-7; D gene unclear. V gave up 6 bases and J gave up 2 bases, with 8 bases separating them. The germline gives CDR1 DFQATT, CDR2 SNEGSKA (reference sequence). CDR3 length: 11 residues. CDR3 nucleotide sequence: TGCAGTGCCCCCAGCACCTACGAGCAGTACTTC. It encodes CSAPSTYEQYF.

CDR3 DNA: TGTGCCATCATATTGACTAGCCGCCCCAGGAGACAGGGGGCCACCTCCTACGAGCAGTACTTC. It encodes CAIILTSRPRRQGATSYEQYF. The chain links TRBV10-3 to TRBJ2-7, with 10 bases identical to TRBD1. Trimming cost V 7 bases and J 0 bases; bases outside gene matches: 24. CDR1 is ENHRY, CDR2 SYGVKD, per germline. The CDR3 sequence is 21 residues long.

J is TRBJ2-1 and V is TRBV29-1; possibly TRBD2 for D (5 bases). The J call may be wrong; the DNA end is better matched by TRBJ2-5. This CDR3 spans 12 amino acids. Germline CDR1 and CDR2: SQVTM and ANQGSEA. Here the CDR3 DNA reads TGCAGCGTCCCTACGGAGGAGGTTACCCAGTACTTC. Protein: CSVPTEEVTQYF.

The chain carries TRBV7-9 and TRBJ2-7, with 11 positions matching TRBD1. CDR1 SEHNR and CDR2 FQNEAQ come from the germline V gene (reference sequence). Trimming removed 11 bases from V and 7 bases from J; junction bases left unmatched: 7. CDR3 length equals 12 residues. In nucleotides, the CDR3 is TGTGCCGGAGGACAGGGGGCGGATGAGCAGTACTTC. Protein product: CAGGQGADEQYF.

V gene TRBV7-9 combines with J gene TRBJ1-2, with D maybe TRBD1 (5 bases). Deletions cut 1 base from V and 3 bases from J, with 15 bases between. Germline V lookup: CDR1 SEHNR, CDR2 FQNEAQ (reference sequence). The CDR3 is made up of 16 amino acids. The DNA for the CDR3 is TGTGCCAGCAGCTTAGTCGGGGCCAGATCTCACTATGGCTACACCTTC. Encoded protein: CASSLVGARSHYGYTF. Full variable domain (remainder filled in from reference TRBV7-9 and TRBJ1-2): DTGVSQNPRHKITKRGQNVTFRCDPISEHNRLYWYRQTLGQGPEFLTYFQNEAQLEKSRLLSDRFSAERPKGSFSTLEIQRTEQGDSAMYLCASSLVGARSHYGYTFGSGTRLTVV.